This is a list of T cell receptor beta chains from one sample in a study of a mutant IDH1 vaccine in newly diagnosed glioma. TCRdb keeps only in-frame clones here, not all; method: immunoSEQ multiplex PCR. The sample has 30,000 or so clones, about 80% seen once. The antigens of these receptors remain unknown. This material consisted of PBMCs, taken from a glioma patient whose treatment included an IDH1 peptide vaccine. These TCRs come from a man aged 25-45 years with glioma. The CDR3 runs from the conserved cysteine through the conserved F or W. The D gene is left open where the match is weak. The listing skips clone size in some rows; elsewhere it reads once, few, many or a size class.

D	size	J	V	DNA	CDR3
.	.	TRBJ1-1	TRBV19	TGTGCCAGTAATGAACGGGTGAACACTGAAGCTTTCTTT	CASNERVNTEAFF
TRBD1	.	TRBJ2-7	TRBV30	TGTGCCTGGAGTCCGGGACAGGGGGCCGACGAGCAGTACTTC	CAWSPGQGADEQYF
.	.	TRBJ1-4	TRBV4-3	TGCGCCAGCAGCCAGGCGACGGCCCAGGTGACGGAAAAACTGTTTTTT	CASSQATAQVTEKLFF
.	.	TRBJ2-7	TRBV19	TGTGCCAGTAGTATACCCAGGGATGGAGGACACGAGCAGTACTTC	CASSIPRDGGHEQYF
.	.	TRBJ2-2	TRBV5-8	TGTGCCAGCAGTTCCGTTTTAGGGAGAGTACGGACCGGGGAGCTGTTTTTT	CASSSVLGRVRTGELFF
.	.	TRBJ1-2	TRBV9	TGTGCCAGCAGCGAGCCAGGGACCAACTATGGCTACACCTTC	CASSEPGTNYGYTF
.	.	TRBJ1-6	TRBV6-4	TGTGCCAGCAACCCCACGGGGGCGAGGGATTCACCCCTCCACTTT	CASNPTGARDSPLHF
TRBD1	.	TRBJ2-7	TRBV9	TGTGCCAGCAGCCAACGGGACAGGGCGAACGAGCAGTACTTC	CASSQRDRANEQYF
.	few	TRBJ1-1	TRBV30	TGTGCCTGCCGAGAGGAGGTCAGGTCGAGCACTGAAGCTTTCTTT	CACREEVRSSTEAFF
.	.	TRBJ1-4	TRBV28	TGTGCCAGCAGGACAGCGGGGGAGGAAAAACTGTTTTTT	CASRTAGEEKLFF
.	.	TRBJ2-7	TRBV6-5	TGTGCCAGCAGCGAAGCACAGAGCTCCTACGAGCAGTACTTC	CASSEAQSSYEQYF
.	.	TRBJ2-2	TRBV6-5	TGTGCCAGCAGTTACAAGGGGGTGAACACCGGGGAGCTGTTTTTT	CASSYKGVNTGELFF
TRBD1	.	TRBJ1-5	TRBV6-1	TGTGCCATCACAGGGGCCGGGGGCAATCAGCCCCAGCATTTT	CAITGAGGNQPQHF
.	.	TRBJ1-1	TRBV30	TGTGCCTGGAGTTCCTACAGGGTTGGCACTGAAGCTTTCTTT	CAWSSYRVGTEAFF
TRBD1	.	TRBJ1-5	TRBV18	TGTGCCAGCAACCGACAGGGGGGCTTTGGGAGCAATCAGCCCCAGCATTTT	CASNRQGGFGSNQPQHF
.	.	TRBJ2-7	TRBV9	TGTGCCAGCAGCCCCACGATGACAGGAATCTCCCACGAGCAGTACTTC	CASSPTMTGISHEQYF
TRBD2	.	TRBJ2-5	TRBV4-1	TGCGCCAGCAGCCAAGGACTAGCGGGAAGGGTTCAAGAGACCCAGTACTTC	CASSQGLAGRVQETQYF
.	.	TRBJ1-1	TRBV9	TGTGCCAGCAGCGGTGGCCTGGGGAGGGGCACTGAAGCTTTCTTT	CASSGGLGRGTEAFF
TRBD1	.	TRBJ1-1	TRBV4-3	TGCGCCAGCAGCCAAGAAGCAGGGGGGGCATCGGGGACTGAAGCTTTCTTT	CASSQEAGGASGTEAFF
.	.	TRBJ2-7	TRBV14	TGTGCCAGCAGCCAAGCATCCCGGGCTGGCTACGAGCAGTACTTC	CASSQASRAGYEQYF
TRBD1	.	TRBJ1-1	TRBV6-1	TGTGCCAGCAGTGATGGGGACAGGGGCACTGAAGCTTTCTTT	CASSDGDRGTEAFF
.	.	TRBJ2-6	TRBV7-2	TGTGCCAGCAGCTTTCGAACAGATAACTCTGGGGCCAACGTCCTGACTTTC	CASSFRTDNSGANVLTF
TRBD1	.	TRBJ1-5	TRBV19	TGTGCCAGTAGTACAGGGGGAGATAGCAATCAGCCCCAGCATTTT	CASSTGGDSNQPQHF
TRBD1	.	TRBJ2-7	TRBV30	TGTGCCTGGGTGGACCGGGACAGAGACTACGAGCAGTACTTC	CAWVDRDRDYEQYF
.	.	TRBJ2-7	TRBV7-3	TGTGCCAGCAGCCTTTCTGGGTTCAACGAGCAGTACTTC	CASSLSGFNEQYF
TRBD1	.	TRBJ1-2	TRBV5-6	TGTGCCAGCAGCTTACGACAGGGAAACTATGGCTACACCTTC	CASSLRQGNYGYTF
.	.	TRBJ1-1	TRBV18	TGTGCCAGCTCACCGGCTGGGAGAGCCACTGAAGCTTTCTTT	CASSPAGRATEAFF
TRBD1	.	TRBJ1-3	TRBV18	TGTGCCAGCTCCCCGATGACAGGGGGCTATGGAAACACCATATATTTT	CASSPMTGGYGNTIYF
TRBD1	.	TRBJ2-1	TRBV2	TGTGCCAGCAGTGAACAGGGGGACGAGCAGTTCTTC	CASSEQGDEQFF
.	.	TRBJ1-1	TRBV29-1	TGCAGCGTTGGGGGGTCTGGTGGTGAAGCTTTCTTT	CSVGGSGGEAFF
TRBD1	.	TRBJ1-2	TRBV7-2	TGTGCCAGCAGCTTAGAAGGGACAGGGGGCAAGTATGGCTACACCTTC	CASSLEGTGGKYGYTF
.	.	TRBJ2-5	TRBV15	TGTGCCACCAGCAGAATTGGCGAAGAGACCCAGTACTTC	CATSRIGEETQYF
TRBD1	.	TRBJ2-1	TRBV15	TGTGCCACCAGCTTCGACCGGGACAGGGCCTACAATGAGCAGTTCTTC	CATSFDRDRAYNEQFF
TRBD1	.	TRBJ2-5	TRBV5-4	TGTGCCAGCAGCCGCCGGGACAGGGGAGGGCGGGAGACCCAGTACTTC	CASSRRDRGGRETQYF
.	.	TRBJ1-1	TRBV5-1	TGCGCCAGCAGCTTGAGGGAGGTGGGAGGGTTGAGCACTGAAGCTTTCTTT	CASSLREVGGLSTEAFF
.	.	TRBJ1-2	TRBV28	TGTGCCAGCAGTTTACGTGGTCAAAGTGGGAGTCGTCATCGAGGCTACACCTTC	CASSLRGQSGSRHRGYTF
.	.	TRBJ1-1	TRBV11-2	TGTGCCAGCAGCTTAGTGTCGGGGACTGAAGCTTTCTTT	CASSLVSGTEAFF
TRBD1	.	TRBJ1-2	TRBV27	TGTGCCAGCTCAGGGGGGAGGGTTTTTGGCTACACCTTC	CASSGGRVFGYTF
.	.	TRBJ1-4	TRBV19	TGTGCCAGTAGTCTCATGACAGAAACTAATGAAAAACTGTTTTTT	CASSLMTETNEKLFF
.	.	TRBJ2-3	TRBV25-1	TGTGCCAGCAGTGAGAGGGGGCGGGAGACAAATACGCAGTATTTT	CASSERGRETNTQYF
.	.	TRBJ1-1	TRBV30	TGTGCCTTACAGACCCTGAACACTGAAGCTTTCTTT	CALQTLNTEAFF
.	few	TRBJ1-6	TRBV30	TGTGCCTGGAGTGTCGTCCAGGGAGTAAATTCACCCCTCCACTTT	CAWSVVQGVNSPLHF
.	once	TRBJ2-2	TRBV5-6	TGTGCCAGCAGCTTGTACACCCCGACCGGGGAGCTGTTTTTT	CASSLYTPTGELFF
.	.	TRBJ1-1	TRBV10-3	TGTGCCATCAGTGAGTCCCAGGGTTTTGAAGCTTTCTTT	CAISESQGFEAFF
.	.	TRBJ1-5	TRBV29-1	TGCAGCGTTGGCTCCGCGGCGGGTAGCAATCAGCCCCAGCATTTT	CSVGSAAGSNQPQHF
TRBD2	.	TRBJ2-5	TRBV7-7	TGTGCCAGCGGTTTAGCGGGAGGGCCCCGAGAGACCCAGTACTTC	CASGLAGGPRETQYF
TRBD1	.	TRBJ1-1	TRBV7-9	TGTGCCAGCAGCCAAGGGACAGGGAACACTGAAGCTTTCTTT	CASSQGTGNTEAFF
.	once	TRBJ2-1	TRBV7-2	TGTGCCAGCAGTTCGGACATCTCGGGAAATGAGCAGTTCTTC	CASSSDISGNEQFF
.	.	TRBJ1-2	TRBV30	TGTGCCGGCCCGGACCGATTTAACTATGGCTACACCTTC	CAGPDRFNYGYTF